Below, 20 T cell receptor beta chains from the same sample are listed, as sequenced in a study of blood T cell repertoires in COVID-19. Assay: immunoSEQ multiplex PCR; the TCRdb copy retains only in-frame clones and omits some. The profile shows about 110,000 clones, about 70% of them singletons. The sample taken for sequencing was peripheral blood. These TCRs come from a woman in her sixties or seventies with acute or convalescent COVID-19.

The chain has TRBV27 and TRBJ2-1; 10 bases are shared with TRBD2. The CDR3 contains 14 residues. Trimming cost V 7 bases and J 7 bases; bases outside gene matches: 7. From germline, CDR1 is MNHEY and CDR2 SMNVEV (reference sequence). CDR3 in DNA: TGTGCCAGCACCAACCCGACTAGCGGGAATGAGCAGTTCTTC. Protein: CASTNPTSGNEQFF.

This clone was picked up a small number of times. This chain connects TRBV18 to TRBJ2-7; perhaps TRBD1 as D (5 bases). Trimming shortened V by 0 bases and J by 7 bases, and 10 bases separated the two germline ends. The CDR3 runs to 13 residues. The germline V gene has CDR1 KGHSH and CDR2 LQKENI. Here the CDR3 reads CASSPPAGKEQYF. The CDR3 nucleotides read TGTGCCAGCTCACCACCGGCAGGGAAAGAGCAGTACTTC.

This clone has more than one count but fewer than ten. The CDR3 region is CASGSSREQYF. The CDR3 region has the DNA TGTGCTAGTGGTTCCTCGCGGGAGCAGTACTTC. The J gene is TRBJ2-7, the V gene TRBV12-5; D not resolved. V was trimmed by 4 bases and J by 7 bases, leaving 8 bases between them. CDR1 LGHNT and CDR2 FRNRAP come from the germline V gene. The CDR3 is made up of 11 amino acids.

This clone was picked up a small number of times. The chain combines TRBV5-1 with TRBJ2-7; TRBD1 might be the D (5 bases). CDR3 length: 14 residues. V dropped 8 bases and J dropped 0 bases, with 15 bases sitting between them. Per the germline V gene, CDR1 is SGHRS and CDR2 is YFSETQ. In nucleotides, the CDR3 is TGCGCCAGTAGTGGCCGACAGAGCTCCTACGAGCAGTACTTC. Its translation is CASSGRQSSYEQYF. Full variable domain (rest looked up from reference TRBV5-1 and TRBJ2-7): KAGVTQTPRYLIKTRGQQVTLSCSPISGHRSVSWYQQTPGQGLQFLFEYFSETQRNKGNFPGRFSGRQFSNSRSEMNVSTLELGDSALYLCASSGRQSSYEQYFGPGTRLTVT.

The rearrangement uses TRBV18 and TRBJ2-1, with no clear D. CDR1 is KGHSH, CDR2 LQKENI, per germline. The CDR3 is made up of 12 amino acids. Deletions cut 5 bases from V and 5 bases from J, with 7 bases between. CDR3 coding DNA: TGTGCCAGCTCAGAACAAAACAATGAGCAGTTCTTC. It specifies CASSEQNNEQFF.

This clone was detected only a few times. The V and J genes are TRBV2 and TRBJ1-3; D gene unclear. The V end was cut by 3 bases, the J end by 2 bases, with 5 bases between. This CDR3 has 13 residues. CDR1 is SNHLY and CDR2 is FYNNEI in the germline V gene. CDR3: CASSDSAGNTIYF. Here the CDR3 DNA reads TGTGCCAGCAGTGACAGTGCTGGAAACACCATATATTTT. Looking up the rest from reference TRBV2 and TRBJ1-3 gives the full variable domain: EPEVTQTPSHQVTQMGQEVILRCVPISNHLYFYWYRQILGQKVEFLVSFYNNEISEKSEIFDDQFSVERPDGSNFTLKIRSTKLEDSAMYFCASSDSAGNTIYFGEGSWLTVV.

V usage is TRBV10-1 and J usage is TRBJ1-5; D gene unclear. V was pared by 5 bases and J by 4 bases, with 9 bases between. This CDR3 has 13 residues. Germline loops: CDR1 WNHNN, CDR2 SYGVQD (reference sequence). CDR3 sequence: CASSSRLNQPQHF. The CDR3 nucleotides read TGCGCCAGCAGTTCGAGATTAAATCAGCCCCAGCATTTT.

The rearrangement uses TRBV19 and TRBJ1-5; D is perhaps TRBD1 (5 bases). Trimming shortened V by 3 bases and J by 6 bases, and 21 bases separated the two germline ends. The germline V gene encodes CDR1 LNHDA and CDR2 SQIVND (reference sequence). This CDR3 region has 17 residues. The DNA of the CDR3 is TGTGCCAGTAGTATCCCGGGCCAGGGAGGAAACACTCAGCCCCAGCATTTT. Its protein is CASSIPGQGGNTQPQHF.

This clone has more than one count but fewer than ten. The chain joins TRBV11-2 to TRBJ1-4; TRBD1 is a possible D gene (5 bases). The V gene lost 3 bases and the J gene lost 6 bases, with 11 bases spanning the gap. CDR1 and CDR2 from the germline V gene are SGHAT and FQNNGV. The CDR3 contains 14 residues. In DNA, the CDR3 is TGTGCCAGCAGCTTTGGGCAGGGTCATGAAAAACTGTTTTTT. Translation: CASSFGQGHEKLFF.

The chain uses TRBV6-6 and TRBJ2-7, with 7 bases fitting TRBD1. This CDR3 contains 15 residues. With V trimmed by 5 bases and J by 3 bases, 10 bases remained unmatched. Germline V gene data show CDR1 as MNHNY and CDR2 as SVGAGI (reference sequence). CDR3 residues: CASSKTGNNNYEQYF. CDR3 DNA: TGTGCCAGCAGTAAGACAGGGAACAACAACTACGAGCAGTACTTC.

The sample holds a few counts of this clone. The chain has TRBV7-2 and TRBJ1-2, with a weak D call TRBD1 (6 bases). The CDR3 sequence is 15 residues long. Trimming took off 1 base at V and 4 bases at J, with 13 bases between the two ends. Germline V gives CDR1 SGHTA, CDR2 FQGNSA. The CDR3 coding sequence is TGTGCCAGCAGCTTAGTAGGGGGATCCTTCTATGGCTACACCTTC. Translation gives CASSLVGGSFYGYTF.

The CDR3, as DNA: TGTGCCAGCAGCTTAAATGCGGATAACTATGGCTACACCTTC. Translated: CASSLNADNYGYTF. This chain connects TRBV11-2 to TRBJ1-2; D call uncertain. The germline V gene has CDR1 SGHAT and CDR2 FQNNGV. The germline V and J ends were trimmed by 2 bases and 1 base, with 8 bases remaining between them. The CDR3 has 14 residues.

This clone has more than one count but fewer than ten. The chain joins TRBV4-1 to TRBJ2-2, with D possibly matching TRBD1 (6 bases). The V and J ends lost 4 bases and 6 bases respectively, with 21 bases between them. The CDR3 runs to 17 residues. The germline V gene encodes CDR1 MGHRA and CDR2 YSYEKL. This chain's CDR3 is CASSPTIQWQGPGELFF. CDR3 DNA: TGCGCCAGCAGCCCCACTATCCAGTGGCAGGGGCCCGGGGAGCTGTTTTTT.

This CDR3 is CASSYSQFMNTEAFF. Here the CDR3 DNA reads TGTGCCAGCAGTTACTCGCAGTTCATGAACACTGAAGCTTTCTTT. V and J are TRBV6-5 and TRBJ1-1, with D unclear. Trimming pared 0 bases from V and 0 bases from J, leaving 8 bases between. The CDR3 has 15 residues. The germline gives CDR1 MNHEY, CDR2 SVGAGI.

The chain links TRBV6-5 to TRBJ1-4; D possibly corresponds to TRBD1 (6 bases). CDR1 is MNHEY and CDR2 is SVGAGI in the germline V gene. The length of the CDR3 is 14 residues. V lost 6 bases and J lost 7, with 15 bases in between. This CDR3 reads CASRKEQGFEKLFF. The DNA for the CDR3 is TGTGCCAGCAGGAAGGAACAGGGTTTTGAAAAACTGTTTTTT.

V is TRBV9 and J is TRBJ2-2, with 8 bases fitting TRBD1. The CDR3 sequence is 16 residues long. Per germline, CDR1 SGDLS and CDR2 YYNGEE. With V trimmed by 7 bases and J by 4 bases, 12 bases remained unmatched. The CDR3 coding sequence is TGTGCCAGCGCGTACACAGGGGGGATGAGCACCGGGGAGCTGTTTTTT. Protein product: CASAYTGGMSTGELFF.

The CDR3 nucleotides read TGTGCCATCGCTGACAGTGGAAATTCACCCCTCCACTTT. Translated: CAIADSGNSPLHF. The J gene is TRBJ1-6, the V gene TRBV10-3; TRBD1 is a possible D gene (5 bases). There are 13 residues in the CDR3. The germline V gene encodes CDR1 ENHRY and CDR2 SYGVKD. The V and J ends lost 8 bases and 7 bases respectively, with 12 bases between them.

This clone was counted only a few times. This chain connects TRBV5-1 to TRBJ1-2, with no clear D. Trimming took 2 bases from V and 4 from J, leaving 15 bases between them. Germline values: CDR1 SGHRS, CDR2 YFSETQ. The length of the CDR3 is 15 residues. The CDR3 nucleotides are TGCGCCAGCAGCTTCGACTCTAGTCTGTCCTATGGCTACACCTTC. It translates to CASSFDSSLSYGYTF.

This clone turned up a few times. This chain's CDR3 is CASSQLNREDTQYF. CDR3 nucleotide sequence: TGTGCCAGCAGCCAGTTAAACCGGGAAGATACGCAGTATTTT. The chain joins TRBV3-1 (or the pseudogene TRBV3-2) to TRBJ2-3; D may be TRBD2 (5 bases). The CDR3 has 14 residues. V gave up 3 bases and J gave up 5 bases, with 12 bases separating them. Germline CDR1 reads LGHDT; CDR2 reads YNNKEL (reference sequence).

V usage is TRBV28 and J usage is TRBJ1-1; possible D gene TRBD1, 6 bases. The V end was cut by 5 bases, the J end by 11 bases, with 15 bases between. This CDR3 is 12 amino acids long. The germline V gene has CDR1 MDHEN and CDR2 SYDVKM. The CDR3 coding sequence is TGTGCCAGCAGTGATACAGGGAGAGGGGCTTTCTTT. It encodes CASSDTGRGAFF.